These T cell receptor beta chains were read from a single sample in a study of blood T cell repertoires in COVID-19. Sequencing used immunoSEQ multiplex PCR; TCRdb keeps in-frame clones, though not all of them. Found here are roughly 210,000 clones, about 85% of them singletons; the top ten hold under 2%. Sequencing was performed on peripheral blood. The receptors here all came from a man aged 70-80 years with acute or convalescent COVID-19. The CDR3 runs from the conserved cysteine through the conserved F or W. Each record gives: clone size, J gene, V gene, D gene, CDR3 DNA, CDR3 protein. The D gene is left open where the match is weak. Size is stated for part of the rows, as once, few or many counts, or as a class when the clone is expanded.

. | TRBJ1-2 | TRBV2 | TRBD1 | TGTGCCAGCAGTGAAGCTTACAGGGGACCCTATGGCTACACCTTC | CASSEAYRGPYGYTF
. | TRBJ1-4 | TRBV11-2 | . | TGTGCCAGCAGCGGAGCCGGGGAGATTAATGAAAAACTGTTTTTT | CASSGAGEINEKLFF
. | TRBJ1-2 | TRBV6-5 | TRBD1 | TGTGCCAGCAGTAGAAAGGGACAGGCCTATGGCTACACCTTC | CASSRKGQAYGYTF
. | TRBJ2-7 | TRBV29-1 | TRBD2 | TGCAGCGCCCTTAGCGGGAGTCGTTTCGACGAGCAGTACTTC | CSALSGSRFDEQYF
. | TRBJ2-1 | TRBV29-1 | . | TGCAGCGTTCTATTGTCCTTGCCCTACAATGAGCAGTTCTTC | CSVLLSLPYNEQFF
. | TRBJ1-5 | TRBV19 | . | TGTGCCAGTAGGGTTTTTGGGCGCAATCAGCCCCAGCATTTT | CASRVFGRNQPQHF
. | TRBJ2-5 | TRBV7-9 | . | TGTGCCAGCAGCCCGGAGGGACGGAAGACCCAGTACTTC | CASSPEGRKTQYF
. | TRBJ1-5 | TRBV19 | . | TGTGCCAGTAGTATAGGCCAGGCCAATCAGCCCCAGCATTTT | CASSIGQANQPQHF
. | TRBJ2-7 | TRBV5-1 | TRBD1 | TGCGCCAGCAGCTCCTCGGGACAGTCAACCTACGAGCAGTACTTC | CASSSSGQSTYEQYF
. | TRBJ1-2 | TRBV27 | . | TGTGCCAGCAGCGGGCCACGATTTCAGGGGAACTATGGCTACACCTTC | CASSGPRFQGNYGYTF
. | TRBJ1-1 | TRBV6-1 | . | TGTGCCAGCAGTGATCGGCAGGGGAACACTGAAGCTTTCTTT | CASSDRQGNTEAFF
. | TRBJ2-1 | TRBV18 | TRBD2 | TGTGCCAGCTCACCACCCTCCGGGGGGGCCTACAATGAGCAGTTCTTC | CASSPPSGGAYNEQFF
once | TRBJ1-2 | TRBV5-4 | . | TGTGCCAGCAGCTCACAGGGAATCTATGGCTACACCTTC | CASSSQGIYGYTF
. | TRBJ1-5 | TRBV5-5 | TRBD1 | TGTGCCAGCAGCCGACAGGGGGGTTTAGGGCAGCCCCAGCATTTT | CASSRQGGLGQPQHF
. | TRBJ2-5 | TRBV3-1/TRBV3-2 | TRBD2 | TGTGCCAGCAGATCTAGCGGCCCCGTCGCCCGGACCCAGTACTTC | CASRSSGPVARTQYF
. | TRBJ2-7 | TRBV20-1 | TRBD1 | TGCAGTGCTATGACAGGGGACGAGCAGTACTTC | CSAMTGDEQYF
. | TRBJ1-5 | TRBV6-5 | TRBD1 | TGTGCCAGCAGGACCACAGGGGCGGGCAATCAGCCCCAGCATTTT | CASRTTGAGNQPQHF
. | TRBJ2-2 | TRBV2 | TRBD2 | TGTGCCAGCACACTAGCGGCGGACGCCGGGGAGCTGTTTTTT | CASTLAADAGELFF
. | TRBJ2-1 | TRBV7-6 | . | TGTGCCAGCAGCTTAAGACTCCCGGGCAATGAGCAGTTCTTC | CASSLRLPGNEQFF
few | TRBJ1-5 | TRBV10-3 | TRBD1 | TGTGCCATCAGTGGGGACGGGACAGGGGGAGGTCAGCCCCAGCATTTT | CAISGDGTGGGQPQHF
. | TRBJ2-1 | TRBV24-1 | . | TGTGCCACCAGTGACTCTAACAGAAATGAGCAGTTCTTC | CATSDSNRNEQFF
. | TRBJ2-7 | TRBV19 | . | TGTGCCAGTAGTATACCCGGGGTAACGGCCTACGAGCAGTACTTC | CASSIPGVTAYEQYF
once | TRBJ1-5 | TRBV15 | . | TGTGCCACCAGCAGAGGGCAGAATAATCAGCCCCAGCATTTT | CATSRGQNNQPQHF
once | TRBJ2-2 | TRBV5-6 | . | TGTGCCAGCAGCTCCCCTCCCCTCGGGGAGCTGTTTTTT | CASSSPPLGELFF
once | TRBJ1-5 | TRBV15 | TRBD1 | TGTGCCACCAGCAGAGTGGGGACAGGGAGTCAGCCCCAGCATTTT | CATSRVGTGSQPQHF
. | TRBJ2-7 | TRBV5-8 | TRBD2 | TGTGCCAGCAGCTTGACCGGGACTAGCGGGATCTCCTACGAGCAGTACTTC | CASSLTGTSGISYEQYF
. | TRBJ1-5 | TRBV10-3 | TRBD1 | TGTGCCATCAGGGACAGGGAAGGAAATCAGCCCCAGCATTTT | CAIRDREGNQPQHF
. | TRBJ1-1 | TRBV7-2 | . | TGTGCCAGCAGCCCAGGATCGTGGAACACTGAAGCTTTCTTT | CASSPGSWNTEAFF
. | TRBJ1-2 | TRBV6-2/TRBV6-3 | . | TGTGCCAGCAGTCGTGGGGGGATCCTCTATGGCTACACCTTC | CASSRGGILYGYTF
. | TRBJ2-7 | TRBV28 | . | TGTGCCAGCAGTTTGGGCCTGCTTTTCAGCTCCTACGAGCAGTACTTC | CASSLGLLFSSYEQYF
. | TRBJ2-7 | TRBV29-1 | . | TGCAGCGCCAAAGGGGGCGGAGAGCGGGAGTCCTACGAGCAGTACTTC | CSAKGGGERESYEQYF
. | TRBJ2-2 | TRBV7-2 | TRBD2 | TGTGCCAGCAGCTTAGCGCGGGAGCTCACCGGGGAGCTGTTTTTT | CASSLARELTGELFF
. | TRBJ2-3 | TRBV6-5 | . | TGTGCCAGCAGTTACTCCCGGACTAGCACAGATACGCAGTATTTT | CASSYSRTSTDTQYF
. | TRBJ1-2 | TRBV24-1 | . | TGTGCCACCAGTGATTCAGGCAGTCTGAACTATGGCTACACCTTC | CATSDSGSLNYGYTF
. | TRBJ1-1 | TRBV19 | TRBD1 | TGTGCCAGTAAAAAAGGGACAGGGAACACTGAAGCTTTCTTT | CASKKGTGNTEAFF
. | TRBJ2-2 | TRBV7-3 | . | TGTGCCAGCAGCTTAAACACAGGGAGGGACACCGGGGAGCTGTTTTTT | CASSLNTGRDTGELFF
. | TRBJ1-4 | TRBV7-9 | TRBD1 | TGTGCCAGCAGCTTAGGGCAGGGGGTTGGTGAAAAACTGTTTTTT | CASSLGQGVGEKLFF